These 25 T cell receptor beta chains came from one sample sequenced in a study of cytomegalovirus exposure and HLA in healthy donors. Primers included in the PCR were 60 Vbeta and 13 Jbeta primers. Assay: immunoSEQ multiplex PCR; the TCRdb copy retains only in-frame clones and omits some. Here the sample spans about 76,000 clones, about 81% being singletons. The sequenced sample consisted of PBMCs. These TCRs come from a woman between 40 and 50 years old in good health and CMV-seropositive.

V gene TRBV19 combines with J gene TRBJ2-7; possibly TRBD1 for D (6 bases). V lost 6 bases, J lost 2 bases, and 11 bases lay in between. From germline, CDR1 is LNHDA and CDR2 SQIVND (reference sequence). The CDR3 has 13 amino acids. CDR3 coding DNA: TGTGCCAGTAGCGTTACAGGGACCTACGAGCAGTACTTC. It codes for CASSVTGTYEQYF. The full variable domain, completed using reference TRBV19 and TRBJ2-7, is DGGITQSPKYLFRKEGQNVTLSCEQNLNHDAMYWYRQDPGQGLRLIYYSQIVNDFQKGDIAEGYSVSREKKESFPLTVTSAQKNPTAFYLCASSVTGTYEQYFGPGTRLTVT.

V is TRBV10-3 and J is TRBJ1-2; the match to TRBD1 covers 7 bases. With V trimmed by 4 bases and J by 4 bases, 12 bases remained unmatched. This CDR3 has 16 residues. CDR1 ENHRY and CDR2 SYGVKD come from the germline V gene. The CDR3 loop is CAISGLRQGGSYGYTF. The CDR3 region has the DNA TGTGCCATCAGTGGGCTGCGACAAGGGGGCTCCTATGGCTACACCTTC.

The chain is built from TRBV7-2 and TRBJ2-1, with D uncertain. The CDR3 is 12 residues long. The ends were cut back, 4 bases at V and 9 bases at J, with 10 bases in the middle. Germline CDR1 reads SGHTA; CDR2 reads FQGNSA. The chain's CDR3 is CASSSVLSEQFF. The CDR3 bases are TGTGCCAGCAGCTCCGTGCTGAGTGAGCAGTTCTTC.

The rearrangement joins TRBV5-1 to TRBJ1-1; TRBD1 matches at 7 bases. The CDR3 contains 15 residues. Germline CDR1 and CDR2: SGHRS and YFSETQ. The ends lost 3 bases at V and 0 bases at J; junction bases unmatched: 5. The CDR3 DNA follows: TGCGCCAGCAGCTCAACAGGGGACTTGAACACTGAAGCTTTCTTT. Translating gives CASSSTGDLNTEAFF.

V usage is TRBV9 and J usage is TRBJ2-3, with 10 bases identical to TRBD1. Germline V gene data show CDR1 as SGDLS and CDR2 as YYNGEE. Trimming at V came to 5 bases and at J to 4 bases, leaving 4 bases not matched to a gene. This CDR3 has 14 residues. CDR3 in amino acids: CASRSGTGADTQYF. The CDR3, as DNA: TGTGCCAGCAGATCCGGGACAGGGGCAGATACGCAGTATTTT.

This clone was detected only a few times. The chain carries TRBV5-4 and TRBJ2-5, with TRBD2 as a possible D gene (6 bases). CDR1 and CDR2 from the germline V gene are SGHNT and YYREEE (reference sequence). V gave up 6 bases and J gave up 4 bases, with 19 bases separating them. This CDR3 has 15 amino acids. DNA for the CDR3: TGTGCCAGCATAAAAAGCGGGTTGAGGGGAGAGACCCAGTACTTC. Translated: CASIKSGLRGETQYF.

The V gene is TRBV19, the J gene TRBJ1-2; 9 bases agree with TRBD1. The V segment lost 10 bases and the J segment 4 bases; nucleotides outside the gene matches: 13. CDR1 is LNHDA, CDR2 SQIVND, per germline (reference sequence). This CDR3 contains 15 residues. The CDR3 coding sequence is TGTGCCACCTACCCCAGTACAGGGGGCCGCTATGGCTACACCTTC. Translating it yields CATYPSTGGRYGYTF.

The CDR3 protein is CASSHPDRFEQYF. The CDR3 DNA is TGTGCCAGCAGCCACCCTGACAGATTCGAGCAGTACTTC. V usage is TRBV5-4 and J usage is TRBJ2-7; tentatively, D is TRBD1 (5 bases). V lost 4 bases and J lost 6, with 14 bases in between. The CDR3 runs to 13 residues. Germline V gene sequence: CDR1 SGHNT, CDR2 YYREEE (reference sequence).

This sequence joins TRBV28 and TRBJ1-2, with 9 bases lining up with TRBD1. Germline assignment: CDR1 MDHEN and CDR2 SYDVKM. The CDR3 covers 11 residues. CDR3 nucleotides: TGTGCAAGCGGGTCCGGACAGGGGTTTACCTTC. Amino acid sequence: CASGSGQGFTF.

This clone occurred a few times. CDR3 sequence: CASSPDRGSGTDTQYF. CDR3 nucleotides: TGCGCCAGCAGCCCCGACAGGGGATCTGGCACAGATACGCAGTATTTT. The chain links TRBV4-1 to TRBJ2-3; 8 nucleotides agree with TRBD1. V lost 4 bases, J lost 1 base, and 7 bases stayed unmatched. Germline CDR1 reads MGHRA; CDR2 reads YSYEKL. The CDR3 is 16 residues long.

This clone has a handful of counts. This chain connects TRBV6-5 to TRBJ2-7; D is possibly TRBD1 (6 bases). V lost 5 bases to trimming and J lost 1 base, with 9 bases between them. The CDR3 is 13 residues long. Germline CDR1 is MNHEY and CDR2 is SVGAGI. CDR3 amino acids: CASSGQNSYEQYF. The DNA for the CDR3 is TGTGCCAGCAGTGGACAGAATTCCTACGAGCAGTACTTC.

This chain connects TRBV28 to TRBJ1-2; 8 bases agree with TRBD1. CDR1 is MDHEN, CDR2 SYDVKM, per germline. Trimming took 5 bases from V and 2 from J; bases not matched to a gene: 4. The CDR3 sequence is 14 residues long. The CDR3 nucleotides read TGTGCCAGCAGTAGGGACAGGCAGAACTATGGCTACACCTTC. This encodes CASSRDRQNYGYTF.

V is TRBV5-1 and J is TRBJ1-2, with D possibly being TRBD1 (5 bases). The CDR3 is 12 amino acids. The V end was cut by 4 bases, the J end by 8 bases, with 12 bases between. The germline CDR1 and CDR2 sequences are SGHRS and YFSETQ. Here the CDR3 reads CASSPRRDGYTF. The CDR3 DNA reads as TGCGCCAGCAGCCCCAGGAGGGACGGCTACACCTTC. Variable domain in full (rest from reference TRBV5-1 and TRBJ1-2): KAGVTQTPRYLIKTRGQQVTLSCSPISGHRSVSWYQQTPGQGLQFLFEYFSETQRNKGNFPGRFSGRQFSNSRSEMNVSTLELGDSALYLCASSPRRDGYTFGSGTRLTVV.

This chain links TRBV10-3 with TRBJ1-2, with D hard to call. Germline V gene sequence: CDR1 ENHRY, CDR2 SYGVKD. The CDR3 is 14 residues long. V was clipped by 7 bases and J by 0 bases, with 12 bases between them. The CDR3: CAIKSAATNYGYTF. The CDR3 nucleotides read TGTGCCATCAAAAGCGCCGCTACTAACTATGGCTACACCTTC.

The DNA of the CDR3 is TGTGCCAGCAGCTTGGACGGACTAGTATTCACCGGGGAGCTGTTTTTT. Translated: CASSLDGLVFTGELFF. The chain employs TRBV5-4 and TRBJ2-2; 7 bases agree with TRBD2. Germline CDR1 and CDR2: SGHNT and YYREEE (reference sequence). The CDR3 covers 16 residues. V lost 0 bases and J lost 4; bases outside the gene matches: 6.

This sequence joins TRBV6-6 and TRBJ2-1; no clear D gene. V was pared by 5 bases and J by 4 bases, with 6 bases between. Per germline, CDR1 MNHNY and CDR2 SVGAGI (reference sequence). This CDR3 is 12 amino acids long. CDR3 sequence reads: CASSKQYNEQFF. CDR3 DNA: TGTGCCAGCAGTAAACAATACAATGAGCAGTTCTTC.

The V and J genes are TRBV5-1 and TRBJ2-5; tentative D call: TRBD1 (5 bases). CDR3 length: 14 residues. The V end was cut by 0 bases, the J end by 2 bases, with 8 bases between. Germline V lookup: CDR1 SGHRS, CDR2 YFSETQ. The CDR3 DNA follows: TGCGCCAGCAGCTTGGTTCAGGGACAAGAGACCCAGTACTTC. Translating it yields CASSLVQGQETQYF. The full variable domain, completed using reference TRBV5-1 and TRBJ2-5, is KAGVTQTPRYLIKTRGQQVTLSCSPISGHRSVSWYQQTPGQGLQFLFEYFSETQRNKGNFPGRFSGRQFSNSRSEMNVSTLELGDSALYLCASSLVQGQETQYFGPGTRLLVL.

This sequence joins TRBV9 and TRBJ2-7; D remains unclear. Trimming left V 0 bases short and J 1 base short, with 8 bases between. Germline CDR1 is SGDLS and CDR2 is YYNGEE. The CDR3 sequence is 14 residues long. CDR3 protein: CASSVDHGSYEQYF. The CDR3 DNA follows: TGTGCCAGCAGCGTAGACCACGGTTCCTACGAGCAGTACTTC.

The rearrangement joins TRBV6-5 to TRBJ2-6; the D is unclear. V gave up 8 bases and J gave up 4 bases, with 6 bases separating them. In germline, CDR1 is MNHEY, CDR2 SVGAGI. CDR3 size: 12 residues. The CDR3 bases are TGTGCCAGCCGCGGAGGGGCCAACGTCCTGACTTTC. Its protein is CASRGGANVLTF.

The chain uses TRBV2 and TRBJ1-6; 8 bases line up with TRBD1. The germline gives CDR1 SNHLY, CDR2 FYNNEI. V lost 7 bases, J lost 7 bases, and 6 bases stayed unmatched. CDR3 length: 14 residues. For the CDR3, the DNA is TGTGCCAGCACCCCGGACAGGGTAAATTCACCCCTCCACTTT. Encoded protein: CASTPDRVNSPLHF. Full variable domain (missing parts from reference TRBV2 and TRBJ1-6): EPEVTQTPSHQVTQMGQEVILRCVPISNHLYFYWYRQILGQKVEFLVSFYNNEISEKSEIFDDQFSVERPDGSNFTLKIRSTKLEDSAMYFCASTPDRVNSPLHFGNGTRLTVT.

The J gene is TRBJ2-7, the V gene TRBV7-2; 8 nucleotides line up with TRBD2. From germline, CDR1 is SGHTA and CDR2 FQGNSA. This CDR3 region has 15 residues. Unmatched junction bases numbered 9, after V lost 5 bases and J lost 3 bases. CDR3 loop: CASSHGGGRDYEQYF. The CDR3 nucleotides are TGTGCCAGCAGCCACGGGGGGGGAAGGGACTACGAGCAGTACTTC.

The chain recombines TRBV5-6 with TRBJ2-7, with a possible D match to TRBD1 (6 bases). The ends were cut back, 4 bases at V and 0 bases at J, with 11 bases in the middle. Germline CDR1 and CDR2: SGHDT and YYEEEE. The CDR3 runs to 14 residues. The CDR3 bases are TGTGCCAGCAGCAAAGGACAGCCCTCCTACGAGCAGTACTTC. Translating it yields CASSKGQPSYEQYF.

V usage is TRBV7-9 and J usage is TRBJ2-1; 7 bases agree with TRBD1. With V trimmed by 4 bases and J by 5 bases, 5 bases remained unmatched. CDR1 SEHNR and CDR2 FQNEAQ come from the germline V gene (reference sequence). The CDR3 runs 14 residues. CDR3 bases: TGTGCCAGCAGCTCTGGACAGGTCAACAATGAGCAGTTCTTC. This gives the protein CASSSGQVNNEQFF.

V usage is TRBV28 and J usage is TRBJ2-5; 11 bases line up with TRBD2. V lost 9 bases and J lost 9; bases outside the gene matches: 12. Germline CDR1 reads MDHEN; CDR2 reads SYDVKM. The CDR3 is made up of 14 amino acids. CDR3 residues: CASLTSGARRAQYF. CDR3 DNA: TGTGCCAGTTTGACTAGCGGGGCCCGTCGGGCCCAGTACTTC.

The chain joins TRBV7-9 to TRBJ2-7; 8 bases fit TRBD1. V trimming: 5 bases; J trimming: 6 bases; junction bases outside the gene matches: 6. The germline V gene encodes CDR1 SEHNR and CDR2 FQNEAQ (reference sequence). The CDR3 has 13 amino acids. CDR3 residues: CASSNSGGIEQYF. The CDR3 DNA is TGTGCCAGCAGCAACTCAGGGGGCATCGAGCAGTACTTC.